These 25 T cell receptor beta chains originate from one sample sequenced in a study of cytomegalovirus exposure and HLA in healthy donors listed by TCRdb under 2017. Library generation was performed with the immunoSEQ multiplex PCR assay. For the multiplex PCR, a mixture combining 60 forward primers for TCR Vbeta segments and 13 reverse primers for TCR Jbeta segments was used. As stored in TCRdb, this immuneACCESS dataset retains in-frame rearrangements with V and J assigned. A fraction of the clones does not appear; measured against another copy, unresolved V genes explain less than half of the discrepancy, and the remainder lacks a known reason. Within this sample are approximately 130,000 clones, with roughly 77% of them counted one time only. Together, the top ten hold around 1.9% of the sample. Sequencing used PBMCs. These receptors all stem from a man between 35 and 55 years old in good health and CMV-seronegative.

This clone was seen once. The chain joins TRBV5-1 to TRBJ1-3; D gene ambiguous. V lost 3 bases and J 9 bases, leaving 13 bases between the germline ends. The germline gives CDR1 SGHRS, CDR2 YFSETQ. CDR3 length equals 13 residues. The CDR3, as DNA: TGCGCCAGCAGCTCAAAGTCAGGAGGCACCATATATTTT. Translating it yields CASSSKSGGTIYF. Full variable domain (outside the CDR3, taken from reference TRBV5-1 and TRBJ1-3): KAGVTQTPRYLIKTRGQQVTLSCSPISGHRSVSWYQQTPGQGLQFLFEYFSETQRNKGNFPGRFSGRQFSNSRSEMNVSTLELGDSALYLCASSSKSGGTIYFGEGSWLTVV.

V gene TRBV15 combines with J gene TRBJ1-1; no definite D call. Germline CDR1 and CDR2: LNHNV and YYDKDF (reference sequence). The CDR3 is made up of 13 amino acids. The V end lost 1 base, the J end lost 8 bases, and 11 bases lay between the germline ends. The CDR3 protein is CATSRASREEAFF. The CDR3 region has the DNA TGTGCCACCAGCAGAGCCAGTAGGGAGGAAGCTTTCTTT.

This clone was counted a single time. The V gene is TRBV10-1, the J gene TRBJ2-3, with 8 bases lining up with TRBD2. CDR3 length equals 17 residues. Germline V CDR1 and CDR2: WNHNN, SYGVQD (reference sequence). Unmatched junction bases numbered 9, after V lost 0 bases and J lost 4 bases. CDR3 protein: CASSESKMGLVSDTQYF. The CDR3 coding sequence is TGCGCCAGCAGTGAGTCGAAGATGGGACTAGTCTCAGATACGCAGTATTTT.

The rearrangement joins TRBV7-2 to TRBJ1-5; D not certain. The ends were cut back, 1 base at V and 1 base at J, with 5 bases in the middle. Germline V gene lookup returns CDR1 SGHTA and CDR2 FQGNSA. The CDR3 has 14 residues. CDR3 protein: CASSLGPSNQPQHF. Here the CDR3 DNA reads TGTGCCAGCAGCTTAGGGCCAAGCAATCAGCCCCAGCATTTT.

As DNA, the CDR3 is TGTGCCAGTACAACCCGGACAGGGGCCTATGGCTACACCTTC. It encodes CASTTRTGAYGYTF. V usage is TRBV19 and J usage is TRBJ1-2; 9 nucleotides agree with TRBD1. Germline CDR1 is LNHDA and CDR2 is SQIVND (reference sequence). J lost 4 bases, V lost 7 bases, and 7 bases had no gene match. This CDR3 has 14 residues.

The genes are TRBV6-1 and TRBJ2-3; 11 nucleotides agree with TRBD2. The CDR3 contains 19 residues. Germline trimming cut 3 bases from V and 6 bases from J; bases unmatched to any gene: 17. Germline CDR1 reads MNHNS; CDR2 reads SASEGT. DNA for the CDR3: TGTGCCAGCAGTGAGGGACTAGCGGAGTACCGTCCTTTGGGGGATACGCAGTATTTT. Translating gives CASSEGLAEYRPLGDTQYF.

The gene calls are TRBV5-1 and TRBJ2-5; D perhaps matches TRBD2 (6 bases). TRBJ2-7 explains the end of the DNA better; the J call may be wrong. The CDR3 loop spans 14 amino acids. The germline V gene encodes CDR1 SGHRS and CDR2 YFSETQ. As DNA, the CDR3 is TGCGCCAGCAGGTTCGGCGGGAACACCTACGAGCAGTACTTC. This encodes CASRFGGNTYEQYF.

The table lists this clone with a few counts. V gene TRBV5-1 combines with J gene TRBJ1-2, with D perhaps matching TRBD1 (5 bases). Germline-derived CDR1 and CDR2 are SGHRS and YFSETQ. The CDR3 runs 14 residues. V was trimmed by 0 bases and J by 2 bases, leaving 8 bases between them. The chain's CDR3 is CASSLEGLNYGYTF. Written as DNA, the CDR3 is TGCGCCAGCAGCTTGGAGGGGCTGAACTATGGCTACACCTTC. The complete variable domain, with remaining parts taken from reference TRBV5-1 and TRBJ1-2, reads KAGVTQTPRYLIKTRGQQVTLSCSPISGHRSVSWYQQTPGQGLQFLFEYFSETQRNKGNFPGRFSGRQFSNSRSEMNVSTLELGDSALYLCASSLEGLNYGYTFGSGTRLTVV.

V usage is TRBV6-1 and J usage is TRBJ1-4; 10 bases agree with TRBD1. The trim removed 4 bases at V and 3 bases at J, leaving 5 bases unmatched. From germline, CDR1 is MNHNS and CDR2 SASEGT. This CDR3 has 16 residues. As DNA, the CDR3 is TGTGCCAGCAGTGGGGGGGGACAGGGGTCTAATGAAAAACTGTTTTTT. Amino acid sequence: CASSGGGQGSNEKLFF.

In its sample, this clone was seen a few times. The gene calls are TRBV4-3 and TRBJ1-2; maybe TRBD1 (6 bases). The CDR3 covers 15 residues. Germline loops: CDR1 LGHNA, CDR2 YSLEER. The V and J ends lost 1 base and 2 bases respectively, with 11 bases between them. The CDR3 coding sequence is TGCGCCAGCAGCCAAGCGGTCAGGGGCAACTATGGCTACACCTTC. Protein sequence: CASSQAVRGNYGYTF.

The chain is built from TRBV6-5 and TRBJ2-1; 8 bases are shared with TRBD1. CDR1 and CDR2 from the germline V gene are MNHEY and SVGAGI. With 2 bases clipped from V and 4 bases from J, the junction kept 4 bases outside the gene matches. The CDR3 spans 15 residues. CDR3 sequence: CASSYTGGLYNEQFF. The DNA of the CDR3 is TGTGCCAGCAGTTACACAGGGGGTTTGTACAATGAGCAGTTCTTC.

This chain connects TRBV5-6 to TRBJ1-2; D is perhaps TRBD1 (6 bases). Deletions cut 4 bases from V and 8 bases from J, with 21 bases between. The CDR3 has 15 amino acids. Germline-derived CDR1 and CDR2 are SGHDT and YYEEEE. CDR3 sequence (DNA): TGTGCCAGCAGCCGAAGGCAGTACTATAGGGGGGGCTACACCTTC. It yields the protein CASSRRQYYRGGYTF. The full variable domain, completed using reference TRBV5-6 and TRBJ1-2, is DAGVTQSPTHLIKTRGQQVTLRCSPKSGHDTVSWYQQALGQGPQFIFQYYEEEERQRGNFPDRFSGHQFPNYSSELNVNALLLGDSALYLCASSRRQYYRGGYTFGSGTRLTVV.

The chain uses TRBV30 and TRBJ1-1, with D hard to call. Germline V gives CDR1 GTSNPN, CDR2 SVGIG (reference sequence). V lost 8 bases and J lost 1, with 14 bases in between. The CDR3 has 13 residues. CDR3 region: CAMALQWNTEAFF. The DNA of the CDR3 is TGTGCCATGGCCCTTCAATGGAACACTGAAGCTTTCTTT.

V usage is TRBV4-1 and J usage is TRBJ2-1; 14 bases map to TRBD2. Trimming took 4 bases from V and 9 from J; bases not matched to a gene: 5. CDR3 size: 15 residues. Germline V lookup: CDR1 MGHRA, CDR2 YSYEKL. CDR3 protein: CASSRTSGRWGEQFF. The CDR3 DNA reads TGCGCCAGCAGCCGGACTAGCGGGAGGTGGGGTGAGCAGTTCTTC.

V gene TRBV29-1 combines with J gene TRBJ1-1; no clear D gene. CDR3 size: 13 residues. Trimming left V 7 bases short and J 1 base short, with 13 bases between. The germline V gene has CDR1 SQVTM and CDR2 ANQGSEA. The DNA of the CDR3 is TGCAGCGCCTCTGAACACGAGAACACTGAAGCTTTCTTT. This codes for CSASEHENTEAFF.

The J gene is TRBJ2-7, the V gene TRBV11-2, with 9 bases lining up with TRBD2. CDR1 SGHAT and CDR2 FQNNGV come from the germline V gene. The CDR3 spans 16 residues. The junction had 5 bases not matched to a gene; V was cut back by 1 base and J by 1 base. The CDR3 region is CASSLGGSGGSYEQYF. The CDR3 region has the DNA TGTGCCAGCAGCTTAGGGGGAAGCGGGGGGTCCTACGAGCAGTACTTC.

V and J are TRBV12-5 and TRBJ1-4; 7 bases match TRBD1. CDR3 length: 15 amino acids. From germline, CDR1 is LGHNT and CDR2 FRNRAP. The J segment lost 6 bases and the V segment lost 6 bases, leaving 10 bases of the junction unmatched. The CDR3 here is CASGPSQGGHEKLFF. CDR3 sequence (DNA): TGTGCTAGTGGCCCTTCCCAGGGGGGCCATGAAAAACTGTTTTTT.

This sequence joins TRBV19 and TRBJ2-1; 8 bases line up with TRBD2. CDR1 LNHDA and CDR2 SQIVND come from the germline V gene (reference sequence). The CDR3 sequence is 14 residues long. Unmatched junction bases numbered 4, after V lost 0 bases and J lost 9 bases. The CDR3 protein is CASSIEGLVIEQFF. In DNA, the CDR3 is TGTGCCAGTAGTATAGAGGGACTAGTCATTGAGCAGTTCTTC.

Here the CDR3 reads CASSWTFQETQYF. As DNA, the CDR3 is TGTGCCAGCAGCTGGACATTCCAAGAGACCCAGTACTTC. V gene TRBV7-7 combines with J gene TRBJ2-5, with D possibly TRBD1 on 5 matching bases. Germline V gives CDR1 SSHAT, CDR2 FNYEAQ (reference sequence). Trimming cost V 4 bases and J 1 base, with 7 bases left between them. CDR3 length equals 13 residues.

This sequence joins TRBV27 and TRBJ2-5; no clear D gene. This CDR3 spans 12 amino acids. CDR1 MNHEY and CDR2 SMNVEV come from the germline V gene (reference sequence). Trimming left V 8 bases short and J 5 bases short, with 12 bases between. The CDR3 spells CASGQVAETQYF. The DNA for the CDR3 is TGTGCCAGCGGGCAGGTTGCGGAGACCCAGTACTTC.

The rearrangement links TRBV6-5 to TRBJ1-5; 10 bases fit TRBD1. The CDR3 consists of 15 residues. The J segment lost 7 bases and the V segment lost 6 bases, leaving 9 bases of the junction unmatched. Germline assignment: CDR1 MNHEY and CDR2 SVGAGI. The CDR3: CASSRWTGGGQPQHF. The CDR3 DNA reads TGTGCCAGCAGCCGCTGGACAGGGGGTGGACAGCCCCAGCATTTT.

The rearrangement uses TRBV6-5 and TRBJ1-1; 11 nucleotides match TRBD1. V was pared by 7 bases and J by 7 bases, with 5 bases of the junction left unmatched. Looked up from germline, CDR1 is MNHEY and CDR2 is SVGAGI. CDR3 length equals 13 residues. The CDR3 region has the DNA TGTGCCAGCAAACAAGGGACAGGGGGTGAAGCTTTCTTT. Amino acid sequence: CASKQGTGGEAFF.

This chain connects TRBV7-9 to TRBJ2-7; the D is unclear. This CDR3 has 11 amino acids. The V gene lost 5 bases and the J gene lost 3 bases, with 5 bases spanning the gap. In germline, CDR1 is SEHNR, CDR2 FQNEAQ (reference sequence). CDR3 sequence reads: CASSEDYEQYF. As DNA, the CDR3 is TGTGCCAGCAGCGAGGACTACGAGCAGTACTTC. Complete variable domain (other parts from reference TRBV7-9 and TRBJ2-7): DTGVSQNPRHKITKRGQNVTFRCDPISEHNRLYWYRQTLGQGPEFLTYFQNEAQLEKSRLLSDRFSAERPKGSFSTLEIQRTEQGDSAMYLCASSEDYEQYFGPGTRLTVT.

V and J are TRBV5-1 and TRBJ2-7; D gene ambiguous. CDR1 and CDR2 (germline): SGHRS, YFSETQ. The V and J ends lost 0 bases and 0 bases respectively, with 10 bases between them. This CDR3 is built from 15 residues. CDR3 region: CASSLAGGSSYEQYF. CDR3 sequence (DNA): TGCGCCAGCAGCTTGGCCGGCGGCAGCTCCTACGAGCAGTACTTC.

The CDR3 here is CASSLGGGLNTEAFF. The CDR3 DNA reads TGTGCCAGCAGCTTAGGAGGGGGCTTGAACACTGAAGCTTTCTTT. The V gene is TRBV7-2, the J gene TRBJ1-1; TRBD1 matches 7 bases. The CDR3 runs 15 residues. CDR1 and CDR2 (germline): SGHTA, FQGNSA. Trimming removed 1 base from V and 0 bases from J; junction bases left unmatched: 2.